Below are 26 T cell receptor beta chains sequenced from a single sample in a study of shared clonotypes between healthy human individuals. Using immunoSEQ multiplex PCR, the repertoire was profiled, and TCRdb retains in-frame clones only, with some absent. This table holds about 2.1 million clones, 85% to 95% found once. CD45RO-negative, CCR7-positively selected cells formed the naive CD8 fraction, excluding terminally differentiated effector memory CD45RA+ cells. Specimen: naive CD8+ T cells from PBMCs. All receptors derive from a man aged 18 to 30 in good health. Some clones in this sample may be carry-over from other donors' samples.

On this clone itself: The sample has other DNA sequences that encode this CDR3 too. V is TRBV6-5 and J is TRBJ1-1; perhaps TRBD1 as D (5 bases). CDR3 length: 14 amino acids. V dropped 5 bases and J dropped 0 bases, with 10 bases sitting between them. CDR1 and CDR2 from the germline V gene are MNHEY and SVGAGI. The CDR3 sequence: CASSPTGVNTEAFF. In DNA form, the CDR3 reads TGTGCCAGCAGTCCAACGGGGGTGAACACTGAAGCTTTCTTT.

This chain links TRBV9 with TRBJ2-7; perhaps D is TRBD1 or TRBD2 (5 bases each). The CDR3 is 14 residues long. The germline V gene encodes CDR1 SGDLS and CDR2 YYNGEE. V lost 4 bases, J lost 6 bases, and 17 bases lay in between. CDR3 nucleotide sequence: TGTGCCAGCAGCCCGAGAGGGGACCTAAGCGAGCAGTACTTC. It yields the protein CASSPRGDLSEQYF.

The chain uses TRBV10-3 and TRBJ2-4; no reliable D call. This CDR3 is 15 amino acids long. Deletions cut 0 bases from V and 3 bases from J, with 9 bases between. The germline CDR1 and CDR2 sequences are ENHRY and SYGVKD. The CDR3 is CAISESGVGKNIQYF. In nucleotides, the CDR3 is TGTGCCATCAGTGAGTCAGGAGTTGGCAAAAACATTCAGTACTTC.

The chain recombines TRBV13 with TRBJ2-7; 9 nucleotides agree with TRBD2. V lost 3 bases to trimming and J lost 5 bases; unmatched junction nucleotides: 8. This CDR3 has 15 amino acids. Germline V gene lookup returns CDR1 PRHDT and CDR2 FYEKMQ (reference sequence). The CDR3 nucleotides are TGTGCCAGCAGCTTGGGGCGGGAGGGGATACACGAGCAGTACTTC. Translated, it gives CASSLGREGIHEQYF.

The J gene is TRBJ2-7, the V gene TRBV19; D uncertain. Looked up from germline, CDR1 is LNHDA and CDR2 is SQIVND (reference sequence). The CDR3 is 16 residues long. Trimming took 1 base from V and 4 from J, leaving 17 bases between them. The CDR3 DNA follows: TGTGCCAGTAGTATAGCCGCAGGAGCCCTTGAGTACGAGCAGTACTTC. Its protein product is CASSIAAGALEYEQYF. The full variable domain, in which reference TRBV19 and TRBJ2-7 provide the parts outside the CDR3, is DGGITQSPKYLFRKEGQNVTLSCEQNLNHDAMYWYRQDPGQGLRLIYYSQIVNDFQKGDIAEGYSVSREKKESFPLTVTSAQKNPTAFYLCASSIAAGALEYEQYFGPGTRLTVT.

The DNA of the CDR3 is TGTGCCAGCAGCCAAGATCGACCTTACGGCTCCTACGAGCAGTACTTC. Its protein is CASSQDRPYGSYEQYF. The chain has TRBV14 and TRBJ2-7; D remains unclear. Germline CDR1 reads SGHDN; CDR2 reads FVKESK. This CDR3 is 16 amino acids long. V shed 0 bases and J shed 0 bases, with 12 bases lying between them.

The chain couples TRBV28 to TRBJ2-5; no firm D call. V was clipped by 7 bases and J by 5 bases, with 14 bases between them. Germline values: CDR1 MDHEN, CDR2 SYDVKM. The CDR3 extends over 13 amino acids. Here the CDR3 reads CASTPTVVETQYF. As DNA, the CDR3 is TGTGCCAGCACGCCGACCGTTGTCGAGACCCAGTACTTC.

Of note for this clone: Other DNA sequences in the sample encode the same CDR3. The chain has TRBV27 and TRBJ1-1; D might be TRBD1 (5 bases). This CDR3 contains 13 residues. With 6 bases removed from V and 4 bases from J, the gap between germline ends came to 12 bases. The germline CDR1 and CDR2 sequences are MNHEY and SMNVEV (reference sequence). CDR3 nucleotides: TGTGCCAGCAGCCTCCTGGGGGTCACTGAAGCTTTCTTT. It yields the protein CASSLLGVTEAFF.

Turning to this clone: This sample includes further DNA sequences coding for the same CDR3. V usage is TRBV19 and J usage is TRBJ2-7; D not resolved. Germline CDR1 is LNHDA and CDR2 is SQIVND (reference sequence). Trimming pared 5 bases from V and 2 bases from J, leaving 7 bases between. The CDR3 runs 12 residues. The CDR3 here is CASSGQTYEQYF. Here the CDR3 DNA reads TGTGCCAGTAGTGGGCAAACCTACGAGCAGTACTTC.

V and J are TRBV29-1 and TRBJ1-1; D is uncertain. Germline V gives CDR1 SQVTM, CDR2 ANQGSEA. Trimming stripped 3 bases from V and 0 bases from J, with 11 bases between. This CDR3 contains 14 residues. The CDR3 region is CSVDYTQMNTEAFF. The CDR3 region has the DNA TGCAGCGTTGACTACACTCAGATGAACACTGAAGCTTTCTTT. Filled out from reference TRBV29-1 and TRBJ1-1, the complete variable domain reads SAVISQKPSRDICQRGTSLTIQCQVDSQVTMMFWYRQQPGQSLTLIATANQGSEATYESGFVIDKFPISRPNLTFSTLTVSNMSPEDSSIYLCSVDYTQMNTEAFFGQGTRLTVV.

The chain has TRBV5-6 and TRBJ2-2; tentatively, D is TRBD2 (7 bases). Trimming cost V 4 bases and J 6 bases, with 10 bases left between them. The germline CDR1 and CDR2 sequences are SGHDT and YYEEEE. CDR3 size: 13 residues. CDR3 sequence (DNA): TGTGCCAGCAGCGGAGGGGGGGCCGGGGAGCTGTTTTTT. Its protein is CASSGGGAGELFF.

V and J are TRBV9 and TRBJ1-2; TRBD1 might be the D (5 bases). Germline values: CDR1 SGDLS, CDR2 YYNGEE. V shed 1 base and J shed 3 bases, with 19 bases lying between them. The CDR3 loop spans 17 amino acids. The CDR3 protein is CASSVRLGSGKDYGYTF. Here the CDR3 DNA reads TGTGCCAGCAGCGTACGGCTTGGGTCAGGGAAGGACTATGGCTACACCTTC. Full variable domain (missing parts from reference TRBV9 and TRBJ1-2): DSGVTQTPKHLITATGQRVTLRCSPRSGDLSVYWYQQSLDQGLQFLIQYYNGEERAKGNILERFSAQQFPDLHSELNLSSLELGDSALYFCASSVRLGSGKDYGYTFGSGTRLTVV.

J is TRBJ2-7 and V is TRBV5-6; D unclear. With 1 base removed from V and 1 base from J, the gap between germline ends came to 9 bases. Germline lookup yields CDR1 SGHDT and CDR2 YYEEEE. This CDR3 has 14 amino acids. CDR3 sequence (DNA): TGTGCCAGCAGCTTGTGGCAGTCTTCCTACGAGCAGTACTTC. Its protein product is CASSLWQSSYEQYF. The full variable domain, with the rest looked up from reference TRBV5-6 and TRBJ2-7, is DAGVTQSPTHLIKTRGQQVTLRCSPKSGHDTVSWYQQALGQGPQFIFQYYEEEERQRGNFPDRFSGHQFPNYSSELNVNALLLGDSALYLCASSLWQSSYEQYFGPGTRLTVT.

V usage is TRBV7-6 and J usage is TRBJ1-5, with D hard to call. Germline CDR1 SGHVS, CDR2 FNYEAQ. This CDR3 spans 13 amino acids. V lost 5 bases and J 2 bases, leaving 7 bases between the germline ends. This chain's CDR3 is CASSMARNQPQHF. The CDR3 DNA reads TGTGCCAGCAGCATGGCGCGCAATCAGCCCCAGCATTTT.

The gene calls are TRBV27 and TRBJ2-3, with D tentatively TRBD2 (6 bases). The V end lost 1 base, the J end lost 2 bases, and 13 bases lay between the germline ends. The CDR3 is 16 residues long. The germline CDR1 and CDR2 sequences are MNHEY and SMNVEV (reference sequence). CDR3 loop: CASSLYLASDTDTQYF. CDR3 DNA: TGTGCCAGCAGTTTATACCTAGCGAGTGACACAGATACGCAGTATTTT.

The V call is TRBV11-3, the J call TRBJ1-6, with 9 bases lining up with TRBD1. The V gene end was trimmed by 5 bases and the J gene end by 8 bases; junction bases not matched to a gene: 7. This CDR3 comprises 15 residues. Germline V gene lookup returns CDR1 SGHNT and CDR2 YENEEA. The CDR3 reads CASSPRGQGDSPLHF. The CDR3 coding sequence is TGTGCCAGCAGCCCCCGGGGACAGGGCGATTCACCCCTCCACTTT.

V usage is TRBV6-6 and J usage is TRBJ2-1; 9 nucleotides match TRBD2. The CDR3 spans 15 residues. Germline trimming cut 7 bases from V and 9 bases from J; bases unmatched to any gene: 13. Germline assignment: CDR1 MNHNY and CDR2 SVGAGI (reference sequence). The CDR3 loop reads CASTHPVAGVTEQFF. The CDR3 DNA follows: TGTGCCAGCACCCACCCGGTAGCGGGAGTAACTGAGCAGTTCTTC.

Here the CDR3 DNA reads TGTGCCATCAGTGAAAGGGGAACTAGCGGGAGGGCAATGGAGACCCAGTACTTC. This gives the protein CAISERGTSGRAMETQYF. The chain couples TRBV10-3 to TRBJ2-5; 13 bases fit TRBD2. CDR3 size: 18 residues. Germline CDR1 ENHRY, CDR2 SYGVKD. The V and J ends lost 3 bases and 5 bases, in that order; junction bases with no gene match: 12.

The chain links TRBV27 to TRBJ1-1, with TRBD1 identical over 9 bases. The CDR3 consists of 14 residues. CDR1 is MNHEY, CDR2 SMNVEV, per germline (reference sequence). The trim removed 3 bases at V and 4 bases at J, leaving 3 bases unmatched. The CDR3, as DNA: TGTGCCAGCAGTTTCATGACAGGGGGCACTGAAGCTTTCTTT. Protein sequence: CASSFMTGGTEAFF.

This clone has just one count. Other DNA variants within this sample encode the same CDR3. The CDR3 DNA sequence: TGTGCCAGCAGCTTCCCAGGGGCCGGGGAGCTGTTTTTT. Translated: CASSFPGAGELFF. The chain recombines TRBV7-9 with TRBJ2-2, with TRBD1 as a possible D gene (6 bases). In germline, CDR1 is SEHNR, CDR2 FQNEAQ (reference sequence). The CDR3 sequence is 13 residues long. Between the trimmed V and J ends, which lost 3 bases and 6 bases, there was a span of 8 bases. Full variable domain (outside the CDR3, taken from reference TRBV7-9 and TRBJ2-2): DTGVSQNPRHKITKRGQNVTFRCDPISEHNRLYWYRQTLGQGPEFLTYFQNEAQLEKSRLLSDRFSAERPKGSFSTLEIQRTEQGDSAMYLCASSFPGAGELFFGEGSRLTVL.

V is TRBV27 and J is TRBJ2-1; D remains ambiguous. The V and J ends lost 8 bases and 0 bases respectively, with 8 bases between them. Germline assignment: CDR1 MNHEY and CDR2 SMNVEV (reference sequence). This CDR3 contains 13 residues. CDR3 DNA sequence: TGTGCCAGCGCAAAAGTCTCCTACAATGAGCAGTTCTTC. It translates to CASAKVSYNEQFF.

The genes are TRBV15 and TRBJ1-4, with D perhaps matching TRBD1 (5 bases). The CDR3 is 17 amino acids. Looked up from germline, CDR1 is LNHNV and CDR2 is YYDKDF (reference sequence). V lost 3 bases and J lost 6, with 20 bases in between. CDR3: CATSRGPSSMVDEKLFF. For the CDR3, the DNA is TGTGCCACCAGCAGGGGACCCAGCAGTATGGTGGATGAAAAACTGTTTTTT.

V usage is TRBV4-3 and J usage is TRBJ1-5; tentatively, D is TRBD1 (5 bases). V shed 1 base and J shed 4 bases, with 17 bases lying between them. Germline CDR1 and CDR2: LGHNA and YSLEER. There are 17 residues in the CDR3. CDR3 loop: CASSQGALGGANQPQHF. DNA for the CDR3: TGCGCCAGCAGCCAAGGGGCTCTTGGGGGTGCTAATCAGCCCCAGCATTTT.

The CDR3 DNA reads as TGTGCCAGCAGTGAAGCGGGAAGGGGTTACGAGCAGTACTTC. Its translation is CASSEAGRGYEQYF. The V call is TRBV6-1, the J call TRBJ2-7; tentatively, D is TRBD1 (5 bases). This CDR3 has 14 amino acids. V was cut by 0 bases and J by 4 bases, with 10 bases left in between. Germline V lookup: CDR1 MNHNS, CDR2 SASEGT.

The CDR3 nucleotides are TGCGCCAGCAGCCAAGTTAGCGGAGCCACAGATACGCAGTATTTT. Protein: CASSQVSGATDTQYF. V usage is TRBV4-1 and J usage is TRBJ2-3; TRBD2 is a possible D gene (6 bases). The CDR3 has 15 residues. The V gene lost 1 base and the J gene lost 2 bases, with 10 bases spanning the gap. Germline loops: CDR1 MGHRA, CDR2 YSYEKL.

CDR3 bases: TGTGCCAGCAGCTCCCGGACAGGAGGAGGGAATGAGCAGTTCTTC. Amino acids: CASSSRTGGGNEQFF. The chain couples TRBV7-6 to TRBJ2-1, with D tentatively TRBD1 (7 bases). Germline values: CDR1 SGHVS, CDR2 FNYEAQ. This CDR3 has 15 residues. The germline V and J ends were trimmed by 4 bases and 7 bases, with 17 bases remaining between them. Together with reference TRBV7-6 and TRBJ2-1, the CDR3 gives the full variable domain: GAGVSQSPRYKVTKRGQDVALRCDPISGHVSLYWYRQALGQGPEFLTYFNYEAQQDKSGLPNDRFSAERPEGSISTLTIQRTEQRDSAMYRCASSSRTGGGNEQFFGPGTRLTVL.